The 18 T cell receptor beta chains below all came from one sample that was sequenced in a study of blood T cell repertoires in COVID-19. Sequencing used immunoSEQ multiplex PCR; TCRdb keeps in-frame clones, though not all of them. The data contain more than 200,000 clones, more than 75% of them singletons. Sequenced material: peripheral blood. The receptors were gathered from a woman aged 60-75 years with COVID-19, enrolled during active disease.

The CDR3 here is CASTLRGAGGLGYTF. The CDR3, as DNA: TGTGCCAGCACACTCCGCGGGGCAGGGGGCCTTGGCTACACCTTC. The rearrangement links TRBV6-6 to TRBJ1-2; TRBD1 aligns across 8 bases. Germline assignment: CDR1 MNHNY and CDR2 SVGAGI (reference sequence). The CDR3 is 15 amino acids. The V gene end was trimmed by 7 bases and the J gene end by 7 bases; junction bases not matched to a gene: 14.

The V call is TRBV30, the J call TRBJ1-6, with D hard to call. V was clipped by 2 bases and J by 2 bases, with 10 bases between them. In germline, CDR1 is GTSNPN, CDR2 SVGIG (reference sequence). The CDR3 runs 15 residues. DNA of the CDR3: TGTGCCTGGAGTTTTGAGGGTACCTATAATTCACCCCTCCACTTT. It is translated as CAWSFEGTYNSPLHF.

The chain is built from TRBV27 and TRBJ1-2; the D is unclear. This CDR3 spans 13 amino acids. V was cut by 2 bases and J by 7 bases, with 11 bases left in between. The germline V gene encodes CDR1 MNHEY and CDR2 SMNVEV (reference sequence). DNA of the CDR3: TGTGCCAGCAGTTTAGGCATCCCGGGTGGCTACACCTTC. It yields the protein CASSLGIPGGYTF.

The chain is built from TRBV7-9 and TRBJ2-7; possibly TRBD1 for D (5 bases). The CDR3 extends over 14 amino acids. Between the trimmed V and J ends, which lost 1 base and 2 bases, there was a span of 9 bases. Germline V gene lookup returns CDR1 SEHNR and CDR2 FQNEAQ (reference sequence). In DNA, the CDR3 is TGTGCCAGCAGCTTAGGACAGAGAACCTACGAGCAGTACTTC. Translation: CASSLGQRTYEQYF.

Only one count was recorded for this clone. The V call is TRBV19, the J call TRBJ2-1; 13 bases align to TRBD2. From germline, CDR1 is LNHDA and CDR2 SQIVND (reference sequence). V dropped 5 bases and J dropped 7; count of bases not matched to a gene: 8. The CDR3 sequence is 16 residues long. As DNA, the CDR3 is TGTGCCAGTAGTCCCCCCCGACTAGCGGGAGGTAATGAGCAGTTCTTC. It specifies CASSPPRLAGGNEQFF.

The chain couples TRBV24-1 to TRBJ2-1; 7 bases are a match to TRBD2. Trimming removed 1 base from V and 0 bases from J; junction bases left unmatched: 2. In germline, CDR1 is KGHDR, CDR2 SFDVKD. The CDR3 covers 16 residues. The CDR3 nucleotides read TGTGCCACCAGTGATTTCACGGGGGGCTCCTACAATGAGCAGTTCTTC. Amino acid sequence: CATSDFTGGSYNEQFF.

The rearrangement joins TRBV6-5 to TRBJ1-1, with D unresolved. Deletions cut 7 bases from V and 6 bases from J, with 12 bases between. The CDR3 has 12 amino acids. Germline-derived CDR1 and CDR2 are MNHEY and SVGAGI. The CDR3 region is CASNSGSAEAFF. CDR3 in DNA: TGTGCCAGCAATTCCGGGTCGGCTGAAGCTTTCTTT.

This chain joins TRBV10-3 and TRBJ2-2; 9 nucleotides match TRBD1. In germline, CDR1 is ENHRY, CDR2 SYGVKD. The CDR3 spans 16 residues. The ends lost 4 bases at V and 4 bases at J; junction bases unmatched: 7. The CDR3 nucleotides are TGTGCCATCAGTGGATGGGGACAGGGCGGCACCGGGGAGCTGTTTTTT. Its translation: CAISGWGQGGTGELFF.

The chain recombines TRBV7-9 with TRBJ2-1, with 10 positions matching TRBD2. In germline, CDR1 is SEHNR, CDR2 FQNEAQ (reference sequence). Trimming cost V 4 bases and J 5 bases; bases outside gene matches: 8. The CDR3 has 16 amino acids. The DNA for the CDR3 is TGTGCCAGCAGCTACCTTAGCGGGAGGCCCCACAATGAGCAGTTCTTC. Amino acids: CASSYLSGRPHNEQFF.

The chain couples TRBV6-5 to TRBJ1-3; D gene ambiguous. V shed 6 bases and J shed 0 bases, with 9 bases lying between them. The germline V gene encodes CDR1 MNHEY and CDR2 SVGAGI. This CDR3 has 14 residues. CDR3 DNA: TGTGCCAGCAGCAAGCGCCCCTCTGGAAACACCATATATTTT. It translates to CASSKRPSGNTIYF.

The CDR3 region has the DNA TGCAGTGCTAGTCCCCTAGCCCGCCCGCAGGACGAGCAGTACTTC. It translates to CSASPLARPQDEQYF. The J gene is TRBJ2-7, the V gene TRBV20-1; weak D call: TRBD2 (5 bases). CDR3 length: 15 residues. Germline loops: CDR1 DFQATT, CDR2 SNEGSKA (reference sequence). The V gene lost 3 bases and the J gene lost 5 bases, with 20 bases spanning the gap.

In nucleotides, the CDR3 is TGTGCCAGCAGCTCTTCCCGGGCTAACTATGGCTACACCTTC. It yields the protein CASSSSRANYGYTF. V is TRBV6-6 and J is TRBJ1-2, with unresolved D. Trimming stripped 6 bases from V and 0 bases from J, with 11 bases between. The CDR3 runs 14 residues. The V gene's germline CDR1 is MNHNY and CDR2 SVGAGI (reference sequence).

The chain joins TRBV30 to TRBJ2-1; D ambiguous. The CDR3 spans 13 residues. Germline V gene sequence: CDR1 GTSNPN, CDR2 SVGIG (reference sequence). V dropped 1 base and J dropped 1 base, with 5 bases sitting between them. Here the CDR3 DNA reads TGTGCCTGGAGTGGGCAGTCCTACAATGAGCAGTTCTTC. As protein: CAWSGQSYNEQFF.

This clone showed up just once. This sequence joins TRBV28 and TRBJ1-1; 8 nucleotides match TRBD1. The V segment lost 8 bases and the J segment 3 bases; nucleotides outside the gene matches: 5. The germline V gene encodes CDR1 MDHEN and CDR2 SYDVKM. CDR3 length equals 13 residues. This CDR3 reads CASWTGLDTEAFF. The CDR3 region has the DNA TGTGCCAGCTGGACAGGGTTGGACACTGAAGCTTTCTTT.

This rearrangement joins TRBV6-6 to TRBJ2-5; TRBD1 matches at 9 bases. The V gene's germline CDR1 is MNHNY and CDR2 SVGAGI (reference sequence). J was trimmed by 5 bases and V by 6 bases; bases with no gene match: 10. The CDR3 has 15 amino acids. The CDR3 sequence is CASSRRQGGWETQYF. For the CDR3, the DNA is TGTGCCAGCAGCCGAAGACAGGGGGGGTGGGAGACCCAGTACTTC.

The chain employs TRBV6-2 or TRBV6-3 and TRBJ1-1; D ambiguous. Germline lookup yields CDR1 MNHEY and CDR2 SVGEGT. Trimming stripped 4 bases from V and 1 base from J, with 7 bases between. The CDR3 extends over 13 amino acids. DNA of the CDR3: TGTGCCAGCAGTTCCCACAGGAACACTGAAGCTTTCTTT. Its translation: CASSSHRNTEAFF.

V usage is TRBV18 and J usage is TRBJ2-3; TRBD2 is a possible D gene (6 bases). Germline V lookup: CDR1 KGHSH, CDR2 LQKENI. This CDR3 region has 11 residues. V lost 11 bases to trimming and J lost 5 bases, with 11 bases between them. DNA of the CDR3: TGTGCCTCGCGGGGCCAAGATACGCAGTATTTT. Encoded protein: CASRGQDTQYF.

The chain employs TRBV15 and TRBJ2-2, with 9 bases identical to TRBD2. Looked up from germline, CDR1 is LNHNV and CDR2 is YYDKDF (reference sequence). The CDR3 runs to 14 residues. The V segment lost 4 bases and the J segment 7 bases; nucleotides outside the gene matches: 4. The CDR3 nucleotides read TGTGCCACCAGCATGCGCGGGGGGGACGGGGAGCTGTTTTTT. As protein: CATSMRGGDGELFF.